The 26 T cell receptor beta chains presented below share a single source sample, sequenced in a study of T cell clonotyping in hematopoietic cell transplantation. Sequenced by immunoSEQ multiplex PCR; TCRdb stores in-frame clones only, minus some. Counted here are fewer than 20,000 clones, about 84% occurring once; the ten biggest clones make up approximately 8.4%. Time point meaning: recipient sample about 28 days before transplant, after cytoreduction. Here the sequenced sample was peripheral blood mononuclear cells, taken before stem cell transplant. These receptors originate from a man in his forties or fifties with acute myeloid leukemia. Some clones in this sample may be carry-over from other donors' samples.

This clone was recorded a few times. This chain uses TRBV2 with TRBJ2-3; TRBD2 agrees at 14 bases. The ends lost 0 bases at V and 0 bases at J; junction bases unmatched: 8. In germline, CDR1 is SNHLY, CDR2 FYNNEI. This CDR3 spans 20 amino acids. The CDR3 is CASSEAGLAGGRPSTDTQYF. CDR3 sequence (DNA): TGTGCCAGCAGTGAAGCCGGACTAGCGGGGGGCAGACCTAGCACAGATACGCAGTATTTT.

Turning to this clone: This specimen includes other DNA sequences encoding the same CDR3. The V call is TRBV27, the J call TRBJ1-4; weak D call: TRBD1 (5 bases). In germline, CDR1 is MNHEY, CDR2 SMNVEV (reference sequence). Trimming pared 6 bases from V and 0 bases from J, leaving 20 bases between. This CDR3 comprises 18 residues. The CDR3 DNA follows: TGTGCCAGCAGCTACCGACGGGGGGGAGTCTCAACTAATGAAAAACTGTTTTTT. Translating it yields CASSYRRGGVSTNEKLFF.

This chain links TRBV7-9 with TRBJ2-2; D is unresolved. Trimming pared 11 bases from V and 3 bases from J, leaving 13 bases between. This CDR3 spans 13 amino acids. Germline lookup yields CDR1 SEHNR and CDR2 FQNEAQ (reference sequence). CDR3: CALTEPYTGELFF. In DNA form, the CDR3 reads TGTGCCCTCACGGAGCCCTACACCGGGGAGCTGTTTTTT.

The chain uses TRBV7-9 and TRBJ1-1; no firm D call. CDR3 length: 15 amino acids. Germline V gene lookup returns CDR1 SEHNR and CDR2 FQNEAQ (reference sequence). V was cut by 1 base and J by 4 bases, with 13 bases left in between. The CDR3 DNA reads TGTGCCAGCAGCTTAGGGGTCGTCTTTTTCACTGAAGCTTTCTTT. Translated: CASSLGVVFFTEAFF.

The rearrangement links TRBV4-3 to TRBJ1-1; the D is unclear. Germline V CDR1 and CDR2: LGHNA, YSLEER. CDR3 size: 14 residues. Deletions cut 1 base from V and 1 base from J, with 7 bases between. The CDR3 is CASSQVAGNTEAFF. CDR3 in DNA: TGCGCCAGCAGCCAAGTGGCAGGGAACACTGAAGCTTTCTTT.

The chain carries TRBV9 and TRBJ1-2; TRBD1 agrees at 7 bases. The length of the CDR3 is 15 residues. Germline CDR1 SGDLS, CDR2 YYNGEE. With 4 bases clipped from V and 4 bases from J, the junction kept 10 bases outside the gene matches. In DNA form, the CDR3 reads TGTGCCAGCAGCCCGGAAGCGGACAGGTCCTATGGCTACACCTTC. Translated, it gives CASSPEADRSYGYTF.

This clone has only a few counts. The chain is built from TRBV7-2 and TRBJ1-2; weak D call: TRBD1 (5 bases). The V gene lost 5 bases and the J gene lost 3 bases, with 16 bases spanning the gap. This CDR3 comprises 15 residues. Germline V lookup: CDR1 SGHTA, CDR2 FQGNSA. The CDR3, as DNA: TGTGCCAGCAGCCAACGCCCAGGGATCGACTATGGCTACACCTTC. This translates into CASSQRPGIDYGYTF.

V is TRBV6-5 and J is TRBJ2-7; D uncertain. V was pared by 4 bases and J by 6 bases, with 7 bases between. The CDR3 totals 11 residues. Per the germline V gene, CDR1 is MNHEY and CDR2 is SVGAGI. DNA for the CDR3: TGTGCCAGCAGTTCTGCCCTCGAGCAGTACTTC. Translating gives CASSSALEQYF.

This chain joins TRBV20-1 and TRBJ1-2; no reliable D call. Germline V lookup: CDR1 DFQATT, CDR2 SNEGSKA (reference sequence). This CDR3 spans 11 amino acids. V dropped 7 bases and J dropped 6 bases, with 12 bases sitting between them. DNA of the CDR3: TGCAGTGTACCCGGGGTGGATGGCTACACCTTC. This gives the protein CSVPGVDGYTF.

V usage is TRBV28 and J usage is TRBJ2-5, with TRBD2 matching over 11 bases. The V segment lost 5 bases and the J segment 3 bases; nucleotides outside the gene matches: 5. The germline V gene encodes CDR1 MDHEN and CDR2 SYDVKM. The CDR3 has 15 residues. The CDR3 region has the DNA TGTGCCAGCAGTCCACCGGGACTAGCGGAAGAGACCCAGTACTTC. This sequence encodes CASSPPGLAEETQYF. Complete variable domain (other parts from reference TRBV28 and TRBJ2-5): DVKVTQSSRYLVKRTGEKVFLECVQDMDHENMFWYRQDPGLGLRLIYFSYDVKMKEKGDIPEGYSVSREKKERFSLILESASTNQTSMYLCASSPPGLAEETQYFGPGTRLLVL.

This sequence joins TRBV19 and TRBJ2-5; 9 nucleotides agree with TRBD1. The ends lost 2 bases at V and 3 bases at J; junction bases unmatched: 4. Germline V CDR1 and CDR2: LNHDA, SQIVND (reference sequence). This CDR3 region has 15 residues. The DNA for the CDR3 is TGTGCCAGTAGTATACCTGGGACAGGGAAAGAGACCCAGTACTTC. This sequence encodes CASSIPGTGKETQYF. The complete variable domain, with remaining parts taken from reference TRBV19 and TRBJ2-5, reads DGGITQSPKYLFRKEGQNVTLSCEQNLNHDAMYWYRQDPGQGLRLIYYSQIVNDFQKGDIAEGYSVSREKKESFPLTVTSAQKNPTAFYLCASSIPGTGKETQYFGPGTRLLVL.

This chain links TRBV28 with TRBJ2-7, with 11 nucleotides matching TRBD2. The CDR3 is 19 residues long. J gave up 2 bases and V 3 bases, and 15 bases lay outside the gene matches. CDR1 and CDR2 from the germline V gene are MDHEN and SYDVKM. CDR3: CASSFPKLLTSGGPYEQYF. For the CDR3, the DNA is TGTGCCAGCAGTTTCCCAAAACTTCTAACTAGCGGGGGCCCCTACGAGCAGTACTTC.

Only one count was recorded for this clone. CDR3 DNA sequence: TGTGCCAGTAGTATCACCTCAGGGGGCCGAGAGACCCAGTACTTC. Its protein is CASSITSGGRETQYF. The chain is built from TRBV19 and TRBJ2-5; 8 bases fit TRBD1. The CDR3 runs 15 residues. V was pared by 3 bases and J by 4 bases, with 7 bases of the junction left unmatched. CDR1 and CDR2 (germline): LNHDA, SQIVND (reference sequence).

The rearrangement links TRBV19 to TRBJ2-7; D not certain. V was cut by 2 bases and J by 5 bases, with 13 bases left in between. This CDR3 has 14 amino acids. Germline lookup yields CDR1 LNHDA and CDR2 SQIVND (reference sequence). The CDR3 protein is CASSIMGNEDEQYF. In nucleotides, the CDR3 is TGTGCCAGTAGTATAATGGGGAACGAGGACGAGCAGTACTTC.

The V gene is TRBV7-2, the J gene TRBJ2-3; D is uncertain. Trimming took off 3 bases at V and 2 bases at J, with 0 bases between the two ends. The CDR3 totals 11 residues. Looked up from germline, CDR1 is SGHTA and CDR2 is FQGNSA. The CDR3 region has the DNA TGTGCCAGCAGCTTCACAGATACGCAGTATTTT. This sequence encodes CASSFTDTQYF.

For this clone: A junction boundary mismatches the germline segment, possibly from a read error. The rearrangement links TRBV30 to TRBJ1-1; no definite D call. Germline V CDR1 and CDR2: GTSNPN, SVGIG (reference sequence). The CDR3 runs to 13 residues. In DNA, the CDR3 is TGTGCCTGGAGTTTGCCATTGAACACTGAAACTTTCTTT. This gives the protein CAWSLPLNTETFF.

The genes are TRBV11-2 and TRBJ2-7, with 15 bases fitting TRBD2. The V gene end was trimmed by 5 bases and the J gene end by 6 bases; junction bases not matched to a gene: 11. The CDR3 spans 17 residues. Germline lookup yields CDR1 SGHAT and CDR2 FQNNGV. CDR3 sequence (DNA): TGTGCCAGCAGCCCCCAGGGACTAGCGGGGGGACGTAGCGAGCAGTACTTC. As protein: CASSPQGLAGGRSEQYF.

The CDR3: CASSQGTGGGQPQHF. CDR3 in DNA: TGTGCCAGCAGCCAAGGGACAGGGGGCGGTCAGCCCCAGCATTTT. The gene calls are TRBV4-2 and TRBJ1-5; TRBD1 aligns across 11 bases. In germline, CDR1 is LGHNA, CDR2 YNFKEQ. The CDR3 totals 15 residues. V dropped 1 base and J dropped 6; count of bases not matched to a gene: 2.

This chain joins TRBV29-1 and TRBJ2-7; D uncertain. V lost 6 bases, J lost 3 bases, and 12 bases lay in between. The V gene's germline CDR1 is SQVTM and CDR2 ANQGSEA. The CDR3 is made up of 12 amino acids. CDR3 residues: CSVTRNNYEQYF. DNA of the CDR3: TGCAGCGTCACGAGAAACAACTACGAGCAGTACTTC.

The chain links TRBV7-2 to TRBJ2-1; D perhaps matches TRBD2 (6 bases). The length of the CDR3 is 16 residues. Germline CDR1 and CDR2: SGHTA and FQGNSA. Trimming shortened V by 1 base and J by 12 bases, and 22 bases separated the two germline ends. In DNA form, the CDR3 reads TGTGCCAGCAGCTTAGAGGGCGGCGGGGTAGCAAGGGGGCAGTTCTTC. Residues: CASSLEGGGVARGQFF.

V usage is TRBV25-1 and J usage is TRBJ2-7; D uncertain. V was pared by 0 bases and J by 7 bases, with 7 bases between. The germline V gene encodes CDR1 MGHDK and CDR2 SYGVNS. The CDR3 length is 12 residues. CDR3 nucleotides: TGTGCCAGCAGTGAATATGGGGTAGAGCAGTACTTC. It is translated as CASSEYGVEQYF.

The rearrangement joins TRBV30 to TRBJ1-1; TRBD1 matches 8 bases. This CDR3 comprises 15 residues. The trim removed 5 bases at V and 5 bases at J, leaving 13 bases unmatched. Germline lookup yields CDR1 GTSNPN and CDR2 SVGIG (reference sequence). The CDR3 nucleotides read TGTGCCTGGGAACCCCTGACAGGGGCGAGGACTGAAGCTTTCTTT. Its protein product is CAWEPLTGARTEAFF. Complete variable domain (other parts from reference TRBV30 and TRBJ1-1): SQTIHQWPATLVQPVGSPLSLECTVEGTSNPNLYWYRQAAGRGLQLLFYSVGIGQISSEVPQNLSASRPQDRQFILSSKKLLLSDSGFYLCAWEPLTGARTEAFFGQGTRLTVV.

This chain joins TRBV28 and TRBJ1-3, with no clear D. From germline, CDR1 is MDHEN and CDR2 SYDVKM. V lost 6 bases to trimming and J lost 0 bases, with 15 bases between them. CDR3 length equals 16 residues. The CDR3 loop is CASSPGGESSGNTIYF. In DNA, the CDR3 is TGTGCCAGCAGCCCTGGAGGCGAGAGCTCTGGAAACACCATATATTTT.

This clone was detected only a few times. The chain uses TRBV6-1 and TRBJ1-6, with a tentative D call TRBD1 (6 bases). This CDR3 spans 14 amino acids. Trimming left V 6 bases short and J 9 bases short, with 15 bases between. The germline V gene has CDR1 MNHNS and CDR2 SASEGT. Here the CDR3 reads CASRKTGTSSPLHF. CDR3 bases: TGTGCCAGCAGAAAGACAGGCACGAGTTCACCCCTCCACTTT.

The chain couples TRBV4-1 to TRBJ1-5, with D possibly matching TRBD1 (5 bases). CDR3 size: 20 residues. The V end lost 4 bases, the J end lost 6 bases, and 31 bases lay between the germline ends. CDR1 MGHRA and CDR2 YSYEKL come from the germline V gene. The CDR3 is CASSPNSMGSGQGLRQPQHF. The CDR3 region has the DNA TGCGCCAGCAGCCCAAACTCGATGGGATCAGGGCAGGGCCTCCGTCAGCCCCAGCATTTT.

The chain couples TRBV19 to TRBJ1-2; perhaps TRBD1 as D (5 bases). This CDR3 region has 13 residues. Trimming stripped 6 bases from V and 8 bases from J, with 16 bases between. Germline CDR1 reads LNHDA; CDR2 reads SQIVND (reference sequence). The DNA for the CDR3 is TGTGCCAGTAGAGGGGACGGGCTCGGGGGCTACACCTTC. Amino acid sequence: CASRGDGLGGYTF.